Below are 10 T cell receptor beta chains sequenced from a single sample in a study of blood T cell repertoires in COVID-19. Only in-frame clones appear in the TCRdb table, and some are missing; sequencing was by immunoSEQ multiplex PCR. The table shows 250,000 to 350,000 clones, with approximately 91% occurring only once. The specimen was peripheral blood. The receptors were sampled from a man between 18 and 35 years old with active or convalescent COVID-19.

The CDR3 nucleotides read TGCGCCAGCACCCTCCAGGGGGCGGGTAATGAGCAGTTCTTC. This codes for CASTLQGAGNEQFF. The rearrangement links TRBV5-1 to TRBJ2-1, with 8 bases fitting TRBD1. Germline trimming cut 6 bases from V and 7 bases from J; bases unmatched to any gene: 9. The CDR3 is made up of 14 amino acids. Germline V gene data show CDR1 as SGHRS and CDR2 as YFSETQ.

The CDR3 sequence is CARSLGWGPSSYEQYF. The CDR3 DNA is TGTGCCAGAAGCTTGGGGTGGGGGCCGAGCTCCTACGAGCAGTACTTC. V usage is TRBV5-3 and J usage is TRBJ2-7, with TRBD1 as a possible D gene (6 bases). TRBV5-3 is marked as an open reading frame, function uncertain. Trimming removed 0 bases from V and 0 bases from J, with 13 bases in between. This CDR3 contains 16 residues.

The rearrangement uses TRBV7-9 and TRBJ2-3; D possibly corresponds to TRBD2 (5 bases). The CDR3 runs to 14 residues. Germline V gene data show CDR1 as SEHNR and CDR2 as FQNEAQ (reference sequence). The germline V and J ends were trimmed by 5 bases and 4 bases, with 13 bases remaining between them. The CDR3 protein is CASSDYAFPDTQYF. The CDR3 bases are TGTGCCAGCAGCGACTACGCTTTCCCAGATACGCAGTATTTT.

The CDR3 region is CASSQVAGTGGFEEKLFF. The CDR3 DNA follows: TGCGCCAGCAGCCAAGTCGCGGGGACAGGGGGCTTCGAGGAAAAACTGTTTTTT. The rearrangement links TRBV4-3 to TRBJ1-4, with 12 bases fitting TRBD1. The CDR3 consists of 18 residues. V lost 1 base, J lost 8 bases, and 11 bases stayed unmatched. Germline CDR1 and CDR2: LGHNA and YSLEER.

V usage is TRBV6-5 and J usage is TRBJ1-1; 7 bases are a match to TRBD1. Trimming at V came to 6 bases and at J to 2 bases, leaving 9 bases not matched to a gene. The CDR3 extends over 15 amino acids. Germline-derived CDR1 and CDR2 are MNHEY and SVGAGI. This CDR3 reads CASRANGQVNTEAFF. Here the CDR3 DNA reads TGTGCCAGCAGGGCTAATGGACAGGTAAACACTGAAGCTTTCTTT.

The CDR3 nucleotides read TGTGCCAGCAGTGGGGCCGGACTCGGTCAGCCCCAGCATTTT. Its translation is CASSGAGLGQPQHF. V is TRBV2 and J is TRBJ1-5; D unclear. The CDR3 has 14 amino acids. Trimming took 4 bases from V and 6 from J, leaving 13 bases between them. In germline, CDR1 is SNHLY, CDR2 FYNNEI.

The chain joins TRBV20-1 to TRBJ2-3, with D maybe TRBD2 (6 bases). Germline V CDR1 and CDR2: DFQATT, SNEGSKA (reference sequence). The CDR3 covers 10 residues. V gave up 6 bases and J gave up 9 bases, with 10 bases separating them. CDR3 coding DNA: TGCAGTGCATGGGAGGAGACGCAGTATTTT. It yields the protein CSAWEETQYF.

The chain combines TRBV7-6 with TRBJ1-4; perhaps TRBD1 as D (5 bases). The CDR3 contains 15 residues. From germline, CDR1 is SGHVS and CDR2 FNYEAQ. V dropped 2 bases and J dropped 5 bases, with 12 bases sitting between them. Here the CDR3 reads CASSLFQGPNEKLFF. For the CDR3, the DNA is TGTGCCAGCAGCTTATTCCAGGGCCCCAATGAAAAACTGTTTTTT. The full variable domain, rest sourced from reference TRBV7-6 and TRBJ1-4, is GAGVSQSPRYKVTKRGQDVALRCDPISGHVSLYWYRQALGQGPEFLTYFNYEAQQDKSGLPNDRFSAERPEGSISTLTIQRTEQRDSAMYRCASSLFQGPNEKLFFGSGTQLSVL.

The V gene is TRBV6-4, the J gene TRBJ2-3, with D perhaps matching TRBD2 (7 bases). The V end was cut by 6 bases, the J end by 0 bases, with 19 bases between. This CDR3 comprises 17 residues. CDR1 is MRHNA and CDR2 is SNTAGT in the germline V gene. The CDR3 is CASSTRGAGASTDTQYF. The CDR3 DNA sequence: TGTGCCAGCAGCACCCGAGGCGCGGGGGCTAGCACAGATACGCAGTATTTT.

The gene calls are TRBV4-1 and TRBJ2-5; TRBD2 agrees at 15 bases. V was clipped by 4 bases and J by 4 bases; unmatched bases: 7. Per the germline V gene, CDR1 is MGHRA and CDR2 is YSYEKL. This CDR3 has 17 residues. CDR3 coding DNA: TGCGCCAGCAGCCCCTGGACTAGCGGGGGGGCGGGAGAGACCCAGTACTTC. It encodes CASSPWTSGGAGETQYF.